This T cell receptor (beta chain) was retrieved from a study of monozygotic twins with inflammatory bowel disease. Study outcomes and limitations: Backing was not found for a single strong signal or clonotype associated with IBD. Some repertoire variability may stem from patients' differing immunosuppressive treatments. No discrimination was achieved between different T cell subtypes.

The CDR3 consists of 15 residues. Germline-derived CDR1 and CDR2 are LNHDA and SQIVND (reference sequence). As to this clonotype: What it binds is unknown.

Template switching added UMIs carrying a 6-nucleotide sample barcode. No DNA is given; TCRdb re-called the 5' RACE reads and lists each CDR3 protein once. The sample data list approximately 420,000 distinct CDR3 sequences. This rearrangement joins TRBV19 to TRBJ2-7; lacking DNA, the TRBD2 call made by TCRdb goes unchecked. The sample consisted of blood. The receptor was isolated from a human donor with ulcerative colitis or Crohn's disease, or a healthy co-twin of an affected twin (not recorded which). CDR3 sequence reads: CASSIVVGLSGEQYF.